Included here is one T cell receptor (beta chain) sequence, with context. The repertoire was sequenced with immunoSEQ multiplex PCR; TCRdb's copy has only in-frame clones and lacks some. The table has under 300,000 clones, roughly 85% seen once. The data were taken from a study of blood T cell repertoires in COVID-19. Study-level background: Both acute and convalescent COVID-19 samples were obtained from the United States, Italy and Spain. PBMCs, B-cell-depleted T cells, or T cells were the source of the cDNA or gDNA that made up the material.

The CDR3 length is 15 residues. The J segment lost 9 bases and the V segment lost 4 bases, leaving 15 bases of the junction unmatched. Germline V gives CDR1 MNHEY, CDR2 SMNVEV (reference sequence). Input material: peripheral blood. The sequence was obtained from a woman aged 45-65 years who had recovered from COVID-19. The rearrangement joins TRBV27 to TRBJ2-7, with TRBD1 identical over 7 bases. DNA for the CDR3: TGTGCCAGCAGTTCGTACCGACAGGGCCCGATGGGGCAGTACTTC. Translated: CASSSYRQGPMGQYF.